The next 27 T cell receptor beta chains were all read from a single sample in a study of shared clonotypes between healthy human individuals. Using immunoSEQ multiplex PCR, the repertoire was profiled, and TCRdb retains in-frame clones only, with some absent. Among about 380,000 clones listed, 90% to 98% were seen once. Sequenced material: memory CD8+ T cells sorted from blood. Subset here: CD45RO+ cells pooled with CCR7-negative TemRA cells. The source is a man aged 30 to 39 in good health.

This chain uses TRBV5-4 with TRBJ1-1, with D unclear. V was trimmed by 1 base and J by 7 bases, leaving 8 bases between them. The CDR3 runs 12 residues. CDR1 SGHNT and CDR2 YYREEE come from the germline V gene (reference sequence). The CDR3 loop reads CASSLRPGEAFF. The CDR3 bases are TGTGCCAGCAGCTTGCGGCCAGGTGAAGCTTTCTTT.

The V gene is TRBV7-9, the J gene TRBJ1-4, with D possibly matching TRBD1 (5 bases). Trimming removed 5 bases from V and 7 bases from J, with 14 bases in between. Germline V gene data show CDR1 as SEHNR and CDR2 as FQNEAQ (reference sequence). The CDR3 is 14 amino acids. The CDR3 nucleotides are TGTGCCAGCAGCCTTCAGGGAGAGGGTGAAAAACTGTTTTTT. The encoded protein is CASSLQGEGEKLFF.

This chain connects TRBV6-1 to TRBJ1-2, with a weak D call TRBD1 (5 bases). Trimming took 11 bases from V and 0 from J, leaving 13 bases between them. CDR3 length: 13 amino acids. CDR1 is MNHNS, CDR2 SASEGT, per germline. This CDR3 reads CAAGTQANYGYTF. As DNA, the CDR3 is TGTGCCGCCGGGACCCAAGCTAACTATGGCTACACCTTC.

The chain is built from TRBV14 and TRBJ2-6, with D hard to call. Germline lookup yields CDR1 SGHDN and CDR2 FVKESK. This CDR3 has 14 residues. The V gene lost 4 bases and the J gene lost 2 bases, with 6 bases spanning the gap. CDR3 amino acids: CASSRLAGANVLTF. CDR3 in DNA: TGTGCCAGCAGCCGCCTCGCTGGGGCCAACGTCCTGACTTTC.

A single count supports this clone. The V gene is TRBV7-2, the J gene TRBJ2-7; 8 positions match TRBD2. The CDR3 is 13 residues long. In germline, CDR1 is SGHTA, CDR2 FQGNSA. V was pared by 6 bases and J by 4 bases, with 5 bases of the junction left unmatched. CDR3 residues: CASRSTSEYEQYF. CDR3 bases: TGTGCCAGCAGGTCGACTAGCGAGTACGAGCAGTACTTC.

The rearrangement links TRBV30 to TRBJ1-2, with D possibly TRBD1 on 6 matching bases. Deletions cut 2 bases from V and 4 bases from J, with 11 bases between. Germline V gives CDR1 GTSNPN, CDR2 SVGIG (reference sequence). The CDR3 runs 13 residues. The CDR3 nucleotides read TGTGCCTGGAGTCTTGGAGGGGGCTATGGCTACACCTTC. It is translated as CAWSLGGGYGYTF.

This clone occurred once. This chain links TRBV2 with TRBJ2-5, with D perhaps TRBD2 (5 bases). Trimming removed 4 bases from V and 0 bases from J, with 6 bases in between. The CDR3 consists of 13 residues. Germline V lookup: CDR1 SNHLY, CDR2 FYNNEI. The CDR3 spells CASSGEYQETQYF. DNA for the CDR3: TGTGCCAGCAGTGGGGAGTACCAAGAGACCCAGTACTTC.

This chain connects TRBV19 to TRBJ2-1; possibly TRBD1 for D (6 bases). Germline V gene data show CDR1 as LNHDA and CDR2 as SQIVND (reference sequence). Trimming took 8 bases from V and 5 from J, leaving 16 bases between them. This CDR3 has 14 residues. The CDR3 coding sequence is TGTGCCAGTCACCCGAAATGGGGGCACAATGAGCAGTTCTTC. It encodes CASHPKWGHNEQFF.

The V call is TRBV10-3, the J call TRBJ2-1, with D uncertain. CDR1 ENHRY and CDR2 SYGVKD come from the germline V gene. V was shortened by 0 bases and J by 3 bases, with 6 bases between the two germline ends. The CDR3 extends over 14 amino acids. CDR3 in amino acids: CAISESPSYNEQFF. The CDR3 DNA sequence: TGTGCCATCAGTGAGTCCCCTAGCTACAATGAGCAGTTCTTC.

V usage is TRBV30 and J usage is TRBJ1-1; D gene unclear. Germline lookup yields CDR1 GTSNPN and CDR2 SVGIG (reference sequence). CDR3 length: 12 residues. Trimming pared 3 bases from V and 5 bases from J, leaving 10 bases between. CDR3 sequence: CAWRGFGTEAFF. Here the CDR3 DNA reads TGTGCCTGGAGGGGATTTGGAACTGAAGCTTTCTTT.

The CDR3 spells CASRPRTGCGYNEQFF. DNA for the CDR3: TGCGCCAGCAGACCCAGGACAGGGTGTGGGTACAATGAGCAGTTCTTC. The genes are TRBV23-1 and TRBJ2-1; 8 bases are a match to TRBD1. TRBV23-1 carries the ORF label, with uncertain function. This CDR3 spans 16 amino acids. Unmatched junction bases numbered 11, after V lost 6 bases and J lost 4 bases.

This sequence joins TRBV7-3 and TRBJ2-1; 11 positions match TRBD2. V was clipped by 5 bases and J by 7 bases; unmatched bases: 7. The CDR3 has 15 residues. Germline CDR1 SGHTA, CDR2 FQGTGA. CDR3 loop: CASSLVAGGPNEQFF. CDR3 bases: TGTGCCAGCAGCCTCGTAGCGGGAGGGCCTAATGAGCAGTTCTTC.

V usage is TRBV27 and J usage is TRBJ2-2, with D possibly being TRBD2 (6 bases). The CDR3 sequence is 16 residues long. Trimming pared 7 bases from V and 5 bases from J, leaving 20 bases between. CDR1 is MNHEY and CDR2 is SMNVEV in the germline V gene (reference sequence). CDR3 DNA sequence: TGTGCCAGCACCTTCTCTCGACTAGTTCCGACCGGGGAGCTGTTTTTT. It specifies CASTFSRLVPTGELFF.

The chain joins TRBV25-1 to TRBJ1-5; D might be TRBD1 (5 bases). Germline assignment: CDR1 MGHDK and CDR2 SYGVNS. This CDR3 is built from 15 residues. V was shortened by 2 bases and J by 2 bases, with 10 bases between the two germline ends. Here the CDR3 DNA reads TGTGCCAGCAGTGAAGCAGGGATGGGCAATCAGCCCCAGCATTTT. This encodes CASSEAGMGNQPQHF. Based on the CDR3 plus reference TRBV25-1 and TRBJ1-5, the full variable domain is EADIYQTPRYLVIGTGKKITLECSQTMGHDKMYWYQQDPGMELHLIHYSYGVNSTEKGDLSSESTVSRIRTEHFPLTLESARPSHTSQYLCASSEAGMGNQPQHFGDGTRLSIL.

The chain couples TRBV5-1 to TRBJ1-2; maybe TRBD1 (5 bases). This CDR3 is built from 14 residues. The germline V gene encodes CDR1 SGHRS and CDR2 YFSETQ. V was cut by 2 bases and J by 2 bases, with 10 bases left in between. This CDR3 is CASSFVGANYGYTF. The DNA of the CDR3 is TGCGCCAGCAGCTTTGTAGGGGCAAACTATGGCTACACCTTC.

Only one count was recorded for this clone. The V and J genes are TRBV9 and TRBJ2-3; 9 bases fit TRBD2. Germline values: CDR1 SGDLS, CDR2 YYNGEE. J was trimmed by 4 bases and V by 0 bases; bases with no gene match: 6. The CDR3 loop spans 16 amino acids. Here the CDR3 reads CASSVASTSGSDTQYF. CDR3 DNA: TGTGCCAGCAGCGTAGCATCAACTAGCGGGTCAGATACGCAGTATTTT.

The CDR3 reads CASNPSGPENIQYF. The DNA for the CDR3 is TGTGCCAGCAATCCGTCCGGCCCCGAAAACATTCAGTACTTC. The chain links TRBV5-6 to TRBJ2-4; D gene uncertain. The CDR3 loop spans 14 amino acids. Germline V CDR1 and CDR2: SGHDT, YYEEEE. V lost 6 bases and J lost 5, with 15 bases in between.

The chain carries TRBV5-1 and TRBJ2-6, with D perhaps matching TRBD2 (6 bases). The V end was cut by 5 bases, the J end by 12 bases, with 15 bases between. This CDR3 has 13 amino acids. Germline CDR1 reads SGHRS; CDR2 reads YFSETQ. The CDR3 DNA follows: TGCGCCAGCAGTTTCGGGACTCCCAGCGTCCTGACTTTC. The encoded protein is CASSFGTPSVLTF.

The rearrangement links TRBV7-9 to TRBJ1-1; 8 bases fit TRBD1. Germline V CDR1 and CDR2: SEHNR, FQNEAQ (reference sequence). After removal of 2 bases from V and 9 bases from J, the junction contained 2 bases not matched to a gene. CDR3 length: 12 amino acids. The CDR3 bases are TGTGCCAGCAGCTTACAGGGGGCGCAAGCTTTCTTT. This codes for CASSLQGAQAFF. The full variable domain, rest sourced from reference TRBV7-9 and TRBJ1-1, is DTGVSQNPRHKITKRGQNVTFRCDPISEHNRLYWYRQTLGQGPEFLTYFQNEAQLEKSRLLSDRFSAERPKGSFSTLEIQRTEQGDSAMYLCASSLQGAQAFFGQGTRLTVV.

This chain uses TRBV28 with TRBJ2-5; the D is unclear. The CDR3 totals 13 residues. Germline-derived CDR1 and CDR2 are MDHEN and SYDVKM. The V and J ends lost 5 bases and 5 bases respectively, with 12 bases between them. The CDR3 is CASSTPSRETQYF. As DNA, the CDR3 is TGTGCCAGCAGTACTCCTTCCCGCGAGACCCAGTACTTC.

V is TRBV7-9 and J is TRBJ2-7; TRBD1 or TRBD2 may be the D gene (5 bases each). With 5 bases removed from V and 0 bases from J, the gap between germline ends came to 14 bases. The germline V gene encodes CDR1 SEHNR and CDR2 FQNEAQ (reference sequence). The CDR3 length is 15 residues. The chain's CDR3 is CASSGPGRSSYEQYF. As DNA, the CDR3 is TGTGCCAGCAGCGGTCCGGGACGGAGCTCCTACGAGCAGTACTTC.

The chain is built from TRBV6-6 and TRBJ1-1; D gene unclear. CDR1 is MNHNY, CDR2 SVGAGI, per germline (reference sequence). V lost 2 bases to trimming and J lost 1 base, with 8 bases between them. This CDR3 region has 14 residues. This CDR3 reads CASSYGYGNTEAFF. CDR3 in DNA: TGTGCCAGCAGTTACGGATATGGGAACACTGAAGCTTTCTTT.

The chain carries TRBV2 and TRBJ2-1; 14 bases match TRBD2. Trimming removed 9 bases from V and 6 bases from J; junction bases left unmatched: 13. CDR3 length: 17 amino acids. Germline lookup yields CDR1 SNHLY and CDR2 FYNNEI. CDR3 sequence reads: CARETGTSGSFANEQFF. The CDR3 DNA reads TGTGCCAGAGAAACCGGGACTAGCGGGAGTTTTGCCAATGAGCAGTTCTTC.

DNA for the CDR3: TGTGCCAGCAGTTATGGGGTCTCTGGGGCCAACGTCCTGACTTTC. This codes for CASSYGVSGANVLTF. The chain links TRBV6-5 to TRBJ2-6, with D uncertain. Germline V gene data show CDR1 as MNHEY and CDR2 as SVGAGI. V was shortened by 3 bases and J by 0 bases, with 6 bases between the two germline ends. The CDR3 contains 15 residues.

The rearrangement links TRBV6-1 to TRBJ1-2, with D unclear. The V and J ends lost 4 bases and 0 bases respectively, with 3 bases between them. This CDR3 comprises 12 residues. Germline assignment: CDR1 MNHNS and CDR2 SASEGT. The CDR3, as DNA: TGTGCCAGCAGTGCTCCTAACTATGGCTACACCTTC. Translation gives CASSAPNYGYTF.

The rearrangement uses TRBV9 and TRBJ2-3; tentative D call: TRBD2 (6 bases). The CDR3 loop spans 16 amino acids. The V and J ends lost 0 bases and 2 bases respectively, with 13 bases between them. From germline, CDR1 is SGDLS and CDR2 YYNGEE. The CDR3 nucleotides read TGTGCCAGCAGCGTAGTAGGGACGGGAGTCACAGATACGCAGTATTTT. Protein product: CASSVVGTGVTDTQYF.

CDR3 loop: CASSLEARDRGTTF. CDR3 DNA: TGTGCCAGCAGCTTAGAGGCCCGGGACAGGGGGACCACCTTC. The rearrangement links TRBV7-2 to TRBJ1-2; 11 bases align to TRBD1. The CDR3 runs 14 residues. Germline V gene sequence: CDR1 SGHTA, CDR2 FQGNSA. The trim removed 1 base at V and 13 bases at J, leaving 8 bases unmatched.